This TCR beta chain was found in a study of PD-1 blockade in classical Hodgkin lymphoma. Germline CDR1 SQVTM, CDR2 ANQGSEA. The CDR3 totals 12 residues. V was trimmed by 7 bases and J by 8 bases, leaving 15 bases between them. Generated by immunoSEQ multiplex PCR, the TCRdb table keeps only in-frame clones and is missing some. The sample lists approximately 52,000 clones; around 86% were seen once. Time point noted: cycle 4 day 1 (C4D1), after more than five weeks of nivolumab. Each of the patients experienced relapse following autologous stem cell transplantation, and their brentuximab vedotin exposure differed.

The sample here was peripheral blood mononuclear cells (PBMCs), taken before the fourth cycle of nivolumab. The sequence was obtained from a human donor with classical Hodgkin lymphoma. The rearrangement uses TRBV29-1 and TRBJ2-1, with D possibly TRBD2 on 5 matching bases. CDR3 loop: CSAELRRDEQFF. The CDR3 bases are TGCAGCGCCGAGCTTAGGCGGGATGAGCAGTTCTTC.